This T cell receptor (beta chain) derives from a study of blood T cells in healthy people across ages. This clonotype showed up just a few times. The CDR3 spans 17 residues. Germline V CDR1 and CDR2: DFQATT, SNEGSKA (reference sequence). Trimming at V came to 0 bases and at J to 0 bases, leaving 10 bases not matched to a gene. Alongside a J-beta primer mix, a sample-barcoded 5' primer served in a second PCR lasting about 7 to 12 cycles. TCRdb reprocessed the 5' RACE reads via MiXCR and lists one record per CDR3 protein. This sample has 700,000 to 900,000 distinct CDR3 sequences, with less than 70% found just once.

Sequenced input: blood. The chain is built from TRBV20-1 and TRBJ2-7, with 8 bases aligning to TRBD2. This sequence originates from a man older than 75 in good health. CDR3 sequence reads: CSARDRVSGTHSYEQYF. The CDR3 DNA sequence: TGCAGTGCTAGAGATCGTGTTAGCGGGACCCACTCCTACGAGCAGTACTTC.